This T cell receptor beta chain was documented in a study of CD8 T cells in Susac syndrome. Notes on this clonotype: Its antigen remains unknown.

TCR beta sequencing was performed on blood CD8+ and CD4+ T cells. The CDR3 runs 12 residues. CDR1 is GTSNPN and CDR2 is SVGIG in the germline V gene (reference sequence). Trimming stripped 5 bases from V and 4 bases from J, with 10 bases between. Random hexamers were used to reverse transcribe roughly 0.45 to 1 ug of RNA. Amplification of TCR beta CDR3 by immunoSEQ multiplex PCR spanned 54 Vbeta and 13 Jbeta. TCRdb passed the immunoSEQ multiplex PCR reads through MiXCR, listing each CDR3 protein once. The repertoire includes about 120,000 distinct CDR3 sequences, around 94% of them detected once, and 0.25% to 0.3% sits in the top ten. Study-level findings and limits: The greatest CD8+ clonal expansion in Susac occurred in TEMRA cells and in active patients.

The chain is built from TRBV30 and TRBJ2-3; D gene unclear. The sequenced sample consisted of CD8+ T cells from PBMCs. The receptor was derived from a human donor with Susac syndrome. CDR3 protein: CAWSSGPDTQYF. The CDR3 DNA is TGTGCCTGGTCTTCTGGCCCAGATACGCAGTATTTT.